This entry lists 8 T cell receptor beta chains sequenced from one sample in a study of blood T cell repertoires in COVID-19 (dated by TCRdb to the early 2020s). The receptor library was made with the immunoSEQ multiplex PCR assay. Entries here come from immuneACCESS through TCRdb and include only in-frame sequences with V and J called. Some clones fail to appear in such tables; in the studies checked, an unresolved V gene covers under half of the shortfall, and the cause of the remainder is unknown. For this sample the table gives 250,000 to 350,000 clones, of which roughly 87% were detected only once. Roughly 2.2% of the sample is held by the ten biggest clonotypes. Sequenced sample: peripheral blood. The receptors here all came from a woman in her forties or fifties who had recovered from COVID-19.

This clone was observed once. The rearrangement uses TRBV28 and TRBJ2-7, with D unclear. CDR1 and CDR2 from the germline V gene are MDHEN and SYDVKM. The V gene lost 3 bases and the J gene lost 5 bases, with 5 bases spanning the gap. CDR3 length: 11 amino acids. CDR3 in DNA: TGTGCCAGCAGTTTTAGTCACGAGCAGTACTTC. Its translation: CASSFSHEQYF.

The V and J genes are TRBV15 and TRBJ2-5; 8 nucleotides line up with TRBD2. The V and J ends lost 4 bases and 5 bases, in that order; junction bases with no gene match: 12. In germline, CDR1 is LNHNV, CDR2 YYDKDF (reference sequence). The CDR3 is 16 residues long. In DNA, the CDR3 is TGTGCCACCAGCACCTTTGGGCTAGCGGGTGGGGAGACCCAGTACTTC. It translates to CATSTFGLAGGETQYF.

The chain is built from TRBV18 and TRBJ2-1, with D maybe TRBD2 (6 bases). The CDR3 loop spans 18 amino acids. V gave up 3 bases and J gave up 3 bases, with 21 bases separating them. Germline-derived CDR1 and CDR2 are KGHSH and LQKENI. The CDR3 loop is CASSPPRGGKSLYNEQFF. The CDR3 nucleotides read TGTGCCAGCTCACCCCCTCGCGGAGGGAAATCCCTCTACAATGAGCAGTTCTTC.

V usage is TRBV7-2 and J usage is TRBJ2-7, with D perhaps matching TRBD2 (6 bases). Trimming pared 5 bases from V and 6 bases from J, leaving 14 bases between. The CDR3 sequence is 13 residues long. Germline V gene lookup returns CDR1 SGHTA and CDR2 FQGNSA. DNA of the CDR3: TGTGCCAGCAGCCAAATCGAGGGAGGCGAGCAGTACTTC. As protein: CASSQIEGGEQYF.

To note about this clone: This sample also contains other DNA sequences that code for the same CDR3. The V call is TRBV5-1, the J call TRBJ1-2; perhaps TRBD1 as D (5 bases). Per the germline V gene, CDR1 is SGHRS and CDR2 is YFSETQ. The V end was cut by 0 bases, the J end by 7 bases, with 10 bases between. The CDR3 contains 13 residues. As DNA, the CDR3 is TGCGCCAGCAGCTTGGAAGGGGTAGGTGGCTACACCTTC. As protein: CASSLEGVGGYTF.

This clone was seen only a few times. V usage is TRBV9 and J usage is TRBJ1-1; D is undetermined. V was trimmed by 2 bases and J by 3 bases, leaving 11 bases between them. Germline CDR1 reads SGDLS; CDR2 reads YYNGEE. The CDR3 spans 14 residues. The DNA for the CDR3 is TGTGCCAGCAGCGTGGGCAGGAGGGACACTGAAGCTTTCTTT. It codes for CASSVGRRDTEAFF.

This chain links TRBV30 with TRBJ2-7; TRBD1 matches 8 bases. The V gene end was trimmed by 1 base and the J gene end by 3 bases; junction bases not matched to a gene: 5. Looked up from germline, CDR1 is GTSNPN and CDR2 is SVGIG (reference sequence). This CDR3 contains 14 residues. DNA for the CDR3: TGTGCCTGGAGTGCCCCAGGGGGCAACTACGAGCAGTACTTC. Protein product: CAWSAPGGNYEQYF. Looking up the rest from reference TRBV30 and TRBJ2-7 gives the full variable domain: SQTIHQWPATLVQPVGSPLSLECTVEGTSNPNLYWYRQAAGRGLQLLFYSVGIGQISSEVPQNLSASRPQDRQFILSSKKLLLSDSGFYLCAWSAPGGNYEQYFGPGTRLTVT.

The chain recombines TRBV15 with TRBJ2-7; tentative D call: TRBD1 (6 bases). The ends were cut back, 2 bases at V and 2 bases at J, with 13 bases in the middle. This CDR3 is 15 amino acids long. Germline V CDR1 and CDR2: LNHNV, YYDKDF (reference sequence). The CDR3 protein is CATSRPRKGAYEQYF. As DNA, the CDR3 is TGTGCCACCAGCAGACCCCGGAAGGGGGCCTACGAGCAGTACTTC.